The 17 T cell receptor beta chains given below trace back to one sample, sequenced in a study of blood T cell repertoires in COVID-19. The protocol was immunoSEQ multiplex PCR, while the TCRdb copy is restricted to in-frame clones and leaves out a portion. The data contain about 130,000 clones, over 75% of them seen just once; the ten biggest clones take up approximately 1.2%. Sequencing input: peripheral blood. The receptors were gathered from an elderly woman with acute or convalescent COVID-19.

The chain is built from TRBV9 and TRBJ2-6, with a weak D call TRBD2 (5 bases). The V end lost 3 bases, the J end lost 2 bases, and 27 bases lay between the germline ends. The CDR3 sequence is 21 residues long. Germline V gene sequence: CDR1 SGDLS, CDR2 YYNGEE. Here the CDR3 reads CASSDPPNRTFRTAGANVLTF. CDR3 sequence (DNA): TGTGCCAGCAGCGATCCGCCGAATAGGACCTTTAGGACTGCTGGGGCCAACGTCCTGACTTTC.

The CDR3 spells CASRFSGTGGTDTQYF. Here the CDR3 DNA reads TGTGCCAGCAGATTTTCTGGGACAGGGGGGACAGATACGCAGTATTTT. The chain is built from TRBV27 and TRBJ2-3; 11 bases fit TRBD1. The CDR3 loop spans 16 amino acids. The ends lost 6 bases at V and 3 bases at J; junction bases unmatched: 8. CDR1 and CDR2 from the germline V gene are MNHEY and SMNVEV (reference sequence).

The CDR3 coding sequence is TGCGCCAGCAGTGAGGGACAGGGATTCGAAGCTTTCTTT. The encoded protein is CASSEGQGFEAFF. V and J are TRBV10-2 and TRBJ1-1, with TRBD1 matching over 8 bases. This CDR3 spans 13 amino acids. Germline-derived CDR1 and CDR2 are WSHSY and SAAADI. V lost 2 bases, J lost 8 bases, and 4 bases stayed unmatched.

The chain is built from TRBV5-4 and TRBJ2-7; 9 bases map to TRBD2. This CDR3 comprises 13 residues. The germline CDR1 and CDR2 sequences are SGHNT and YYREEE (reference sequence). Trimming took 4 bases from V and 5 from J; bases not matched to a gene: 4. CDR3 in amino acids: CASSQGLADEQYF. The CDR3 DNA follows: TGTGCCAGCAGCCAGGGACTAGCAGACGAGCAGTACTTC.

The chain recombines TRBV29-1 with TRBJ2-2; 9 positions agree with TRBD2. The V gene end was trimmed by 6 bases and the J gene end by 4 bases; junction bases not matched to a gene: 6. The CDR3 runs 14 residues. Per germline, CDR1 SQVTM and CDR2 ANQGSEA. The CDR3 loop is CSVRLAASTGELFF. For the CDR3, the DNA is TGCAGCGTACGACTAGCGGCAAGCACCGGGGAGCTGTTTTTT.

The sample holds one count of this clone. The chain employs TRBV7-2 and TRBJ1-2; D is undetermined. This CDR3 contains 13 residues. Per the germline V gene, CDR1 is SGHTA and CDR2 is FQGNSA. Trimming left V 1 base short and J 5 bases short, with 8 bases between. CDR3 protein: CASSLGRVYGYTF. CDR3 nucleotide sequence: TGTGCCAGCAGCTTAGGGCGGGTTTATGGCTACACCTTC.

The chain joins TRBV6-6 to TRBJ2-3; 9 nucleotides match TRBD1. The trim removed 6 bases at V and 5 bases at J, leaving 6 bases unmatched. The CDR3 loop spans 14 amino acids. CDR1 is MNHNY and CDR2 is SVGAGI in the germline V gene (reference sequence). DNA of the CDR3: TGTGCCAGCAGCCTGAGGACAGGGGAAGATACGCAGTATTTT. It yields the protein CASSLRTGEDTQYF.

The rearrangement joins TRBV15 to TRBJ2-5; TRBD2 is a possible D gene (7 bases). Germline CDR1 is LNHNV and CDR2 is YYDKDF (reference sequence). V lost 2 bases and J lost 4, with 17 bases in between. The CDR3 covers 16 residues. CDR3 sequence: CATSRLSGGDGETQYF. CDR3 DNA sequence: TGTGCCACCAGCAGATTATCGGGGGGCGATGGAGAGACCCAGTACTTC.

The V gene is TRBV3-1 (or the pseudogene TRBV3-2), the J gene TRBJ1-3; D perhaps matches TRBD1 (5 bases). Germline V lookup: CDR1 LGHDT, CDR2 YNNKEL (reference sequence). Trimming left V 0 bases short and J 5 bases short, with 14 bases between. CDR3 size: 16 residues. The CDR3 here is CASSQDRQFRRNTIYF. In DNA, the CDR3 is TGTGCCAGCAGCCAAGATCGACAGTTCCGCAGAAACACCATATATTTT.

V and J are TRBV27 and TRBJ2-3; 8 bases fit TRBD1. CDR1 and CDR2 from the germline V gene are MNHEY and SMNVEV (reference sequence). This CDR3 spans 16 amino acids. Trimming took 5 bases from V and 6 from J; bases not matched to a gene: 13. CDR3 in DNA: TGTGCCAGCAGTCCAGGTGGGGGACAGGAATGGGATACGCAGTATTTT. It translates to CASSPGGGQEWDTQYF.

The chain recombines TRBV19 with TRBJ1-5; maybe TRBD1 (6 bases). CDR3 size: 17 residues. V lost 1 base and J lost 3, with 16 bases in between. Germline CDR1 is LNHDA and CDR2 is SQIVND (reference sequence). The CDR3 region has the DNA TGTGCCAGTAGTATAGGACCGGGACAAGCAGTCAATCAGCCCCAGCATTTT. The encoded protein is CASSIGPGQAVNQPQHF.

The chain links TRBV15 to TRBJ1-2; 7 nucleotides agree with TRBD1. The CDR3 spans 15 residues. Germline trimming cut 6 bases from V and 4 bases from J; bases unmatched to any gene: 11. Germline values: CDR1 LNHNV, CDR2 YYDKDF (reference sequence). CDR3: CATRSDRMASYGYTF. For the CDR3, the DNA is TGTGCCACCAGATCGGACAGGATGGCCTCCTATGGCTACACCTTC.

This chain joins TRBV6-2 or TRBV6-3 and TRBJ2-5; 9 bases line up with TRBD2. The trim removed 5 bases at V and 1 base at J, leaving 11 bases unmatched. The CDR3 covers 17 residues. Per germline, CDR1 MNHEY and CDR2 SVGEGT. The chain's CDR3 is CASSQRELAGTQETQYF. CDR3 in DNA: TGTGCCAGCAGTCAACGCGAACTAGCGGGTACCCAAGAGACCCAGTACTTC.

The chain has TRBV28 and TRBJ1-2, with 8 bases that match TRBD1. The CDR3 runs to 14 residues. CDR1 is MDHEN, CDR2 SYDVKM, per germline. The V gene end was trimmed by 5 bases and the J gene end by 5 bases; junction bases not matched to a gene: 7. The CDR3 sequence is CASSAPGTGYGYTF. CDR3 coding DNA: TGTGCCAGCAGTGCCCCCGGGACAGGTTATGGCTACACCTTC.

The chain couples TRBV15 to TRBJ2-5; TRBD1 might be the D (7 bases). Germline V CDR1 and CDR2: LNHNV, YYDKDF (reference sequence). V shed 8 bases and J shed 7 bases, with 23 bases lying between them. The CDR3 has 15 residues. CDR3 nucleotide sequence: TGTGCCACCTCACCCCAGGCGGGACAGCGACGGACCCAGTACTTC. It yields the protein CATSPQAGQRRTQYF.

The rearrangement links TRBV7-3 to TRBJ2-1, with a weak D call TRBD2 (5 bases). V lost 5 bases and J 0 bases, leaving 14 bases between the germline ends. Germline V gene lookup returns CDR1 SGHTA and CDR2 FQGTGA. The CDR3 has 16 amino acids. In DNA, the CDR3 is TGTGCCAGCAGCCCTCCGGGGAGTTCCTCCTACAATGAGCAGTTCTTC. Protein: CASSPPGSSSYNEQFF.

The chain employs TRBV5-5 and TRBJ1-3, with D unclear. CDR1 and CDR2 from the germline V gene are SGHKS and YYEKEE (reference sequence). Between the trimmed V and J ends, which lost 0 bases and 0 bases, there was a span of 4 bases. The CDR3 consists of 14 residues. The CDR3 here is CASSLDISGNTIYF. CDR3 DNA: TGTGCCAGCAGCTTGGACATCTCTGGAAACACCATATATTTT.